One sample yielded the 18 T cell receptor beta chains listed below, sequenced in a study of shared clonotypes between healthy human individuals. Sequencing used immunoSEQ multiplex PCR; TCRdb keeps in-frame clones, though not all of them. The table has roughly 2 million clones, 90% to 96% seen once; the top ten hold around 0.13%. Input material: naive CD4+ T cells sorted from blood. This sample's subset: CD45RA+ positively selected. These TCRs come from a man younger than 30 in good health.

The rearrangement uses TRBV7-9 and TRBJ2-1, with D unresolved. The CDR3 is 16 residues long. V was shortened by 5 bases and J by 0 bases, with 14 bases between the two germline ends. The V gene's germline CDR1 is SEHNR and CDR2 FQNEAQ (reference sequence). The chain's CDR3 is CASSNAGGYSYNEQFF. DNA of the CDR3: TGTGCCAGCAGCAACGCCGGCGGTTACTCCTACAATGAGCAGTTCTTC.

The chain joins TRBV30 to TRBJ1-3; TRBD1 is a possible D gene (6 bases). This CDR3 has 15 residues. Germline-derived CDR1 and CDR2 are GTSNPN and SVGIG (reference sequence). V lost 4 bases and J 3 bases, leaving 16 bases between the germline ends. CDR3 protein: CAWTQAGARGNTIYF. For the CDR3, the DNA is TGTGCCTGGACCCAAGCAGGGGCGCGTGGAAACACCATATATTTT.

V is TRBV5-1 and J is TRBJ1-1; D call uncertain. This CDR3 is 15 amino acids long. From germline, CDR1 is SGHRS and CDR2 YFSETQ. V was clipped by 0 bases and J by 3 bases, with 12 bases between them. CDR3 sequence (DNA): TGCGCCAGCAGCTTGGCCCTGGGTAGGTACACTGAAGCTTTCTTT. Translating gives CASSLALGRYTEAFF.

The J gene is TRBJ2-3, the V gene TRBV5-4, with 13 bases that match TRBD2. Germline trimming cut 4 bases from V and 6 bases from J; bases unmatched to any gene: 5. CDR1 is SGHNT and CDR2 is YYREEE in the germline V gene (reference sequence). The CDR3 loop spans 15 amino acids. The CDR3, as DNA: TGTGCCAGCAGCCTACTAGCGGGAGGGCCGGATACGCAGTATTTT. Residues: CASSLLAGGPDTQYF.

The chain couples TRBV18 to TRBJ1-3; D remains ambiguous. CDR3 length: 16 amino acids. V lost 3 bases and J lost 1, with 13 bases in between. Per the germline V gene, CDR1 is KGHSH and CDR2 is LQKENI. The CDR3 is CASSPIRGASGNTIYF. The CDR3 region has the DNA TGTGCCAGCTCACCGATTCGGGGTGCGTCTGGAAACACCATATATTTT.

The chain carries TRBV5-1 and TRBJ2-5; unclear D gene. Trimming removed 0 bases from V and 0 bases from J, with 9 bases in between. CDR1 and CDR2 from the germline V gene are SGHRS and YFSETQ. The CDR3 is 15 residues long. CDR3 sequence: CASSLETPYQETQYF. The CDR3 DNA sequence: TGCGCCAGCAGCTTGGAGACACCCTACCAAGAGACCCAGTACTTC. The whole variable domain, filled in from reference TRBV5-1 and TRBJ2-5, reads KAGVTQTPRYLIKTRGQQVTLSCSPISGHRSVSWYQQTPGQGLQFLFEYFSETQRNKGNFPGRFSGRQFSNSRSEMNVSTLELGDSALYLCASSLETPYQETQYFGPGTRLLVL.

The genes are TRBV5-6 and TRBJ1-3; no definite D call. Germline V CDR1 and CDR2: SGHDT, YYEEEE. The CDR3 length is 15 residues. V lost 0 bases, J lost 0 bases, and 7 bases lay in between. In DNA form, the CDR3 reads TGTGCCAGCAGCTTGGAAGGTAGCTCTGGAAACACCATATATTTT. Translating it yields CASSLEGSSGNTIYF.

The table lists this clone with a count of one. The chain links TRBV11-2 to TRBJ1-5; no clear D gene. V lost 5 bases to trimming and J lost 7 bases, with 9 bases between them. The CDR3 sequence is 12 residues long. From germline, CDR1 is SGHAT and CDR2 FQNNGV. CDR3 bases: TGTGCCAGCAGCCCCCTGGGACAGCCCCAGCATTTT. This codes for CASSPLGQPQHF.

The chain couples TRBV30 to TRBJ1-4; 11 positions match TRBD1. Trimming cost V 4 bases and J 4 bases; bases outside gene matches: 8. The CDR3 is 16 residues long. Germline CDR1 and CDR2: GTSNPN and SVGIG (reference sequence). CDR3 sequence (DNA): TGTGCCTGGAACCCGCGGGACAGGGGGTTTAATGAAAAACTGTTTTTT. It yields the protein CAWNPRDRGFNEKLFF.

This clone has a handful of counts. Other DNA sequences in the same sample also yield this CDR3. This CDR3 is CSVGQGDYGYTF. CDR3 DNA: TGCAGCGTTGGACAGGGGGACTATGGCTACACCTTC. The rearrangement links TRBV29-1 to TRBJ1-2, with 9 bases fitting TRBD1. Germline V gene data show CDR1 as SQVTM and CDR2 as ANQGSEA. This CDR3 region has 12 residues. Trimming at V came to 4 bases and at J to 3 bases, leaving 0 bases not matched to a gene.

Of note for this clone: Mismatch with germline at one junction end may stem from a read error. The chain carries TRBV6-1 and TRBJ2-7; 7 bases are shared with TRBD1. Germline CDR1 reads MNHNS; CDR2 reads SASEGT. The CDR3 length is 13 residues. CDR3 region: CASSGSSRDRKRF. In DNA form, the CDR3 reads TGTGCCAGCAGTGGCTCATCCCGGGACAGAAAACGCTTC.

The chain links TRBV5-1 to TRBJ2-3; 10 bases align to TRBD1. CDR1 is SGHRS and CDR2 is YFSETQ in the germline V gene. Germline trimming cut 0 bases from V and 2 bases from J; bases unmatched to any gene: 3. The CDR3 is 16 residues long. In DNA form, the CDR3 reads TGCGCCAGCAGCTTGGTAGGGACAGGGGACACAGATACGCAGTATTTT. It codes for CASSLVGTGDTDTQYF.

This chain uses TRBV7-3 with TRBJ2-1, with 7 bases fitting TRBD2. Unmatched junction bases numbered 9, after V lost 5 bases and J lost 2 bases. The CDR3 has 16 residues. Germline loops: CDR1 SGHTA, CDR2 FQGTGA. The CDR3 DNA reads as TGTGCCAGCAGCCCCCGCGGCGGGGGAACCTACAATGAGCAGTTCTTC. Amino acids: CASSPRGGGTYNEQFF. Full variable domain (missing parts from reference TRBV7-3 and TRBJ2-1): GAGVSQTPSNKVTEKGKYVELRCDPISGHTALYWYRQSLGQGPEFLIYFQGTGAADDSGLPNDRFFAVRPEGSVSTLKIQRTERGDSAVYLCASSPRGGGTYNEQFFGPGTRLTVL.

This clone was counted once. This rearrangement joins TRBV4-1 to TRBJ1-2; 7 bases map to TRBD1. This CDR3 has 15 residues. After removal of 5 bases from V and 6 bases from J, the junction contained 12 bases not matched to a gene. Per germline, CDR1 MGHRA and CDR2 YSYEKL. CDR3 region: CASSNSVTGNHGYTF. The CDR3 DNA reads TGCGCCAGCAGCAATTCGGTGACAGGGAACCATGGCTACACCTTC.

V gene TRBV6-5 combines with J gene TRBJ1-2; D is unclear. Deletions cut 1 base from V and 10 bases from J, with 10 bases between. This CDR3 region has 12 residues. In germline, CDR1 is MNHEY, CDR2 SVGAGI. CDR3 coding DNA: TGTGCCAGCAGTTACTTGGACGGGTTCTACACCTTC. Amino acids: CASSYLDGFYTF.

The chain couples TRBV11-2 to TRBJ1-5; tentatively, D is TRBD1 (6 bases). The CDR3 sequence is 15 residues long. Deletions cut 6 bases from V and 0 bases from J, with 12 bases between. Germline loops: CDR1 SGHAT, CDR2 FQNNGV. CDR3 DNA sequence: TGTGCCAGCAGTTCGGGACATTATAGCAATCAGCCCCAGCATTTT. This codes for CASSSGHYSNQPQHF.

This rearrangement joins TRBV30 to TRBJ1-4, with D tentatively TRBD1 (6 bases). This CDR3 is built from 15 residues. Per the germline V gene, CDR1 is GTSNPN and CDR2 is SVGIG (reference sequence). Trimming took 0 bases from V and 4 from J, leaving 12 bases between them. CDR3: CAWSVGGAVNEKLFF. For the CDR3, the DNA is TGTGCCTGGAGTGTCGGGGGGGCGGTTAATGAAAAACTGTTTTTT.

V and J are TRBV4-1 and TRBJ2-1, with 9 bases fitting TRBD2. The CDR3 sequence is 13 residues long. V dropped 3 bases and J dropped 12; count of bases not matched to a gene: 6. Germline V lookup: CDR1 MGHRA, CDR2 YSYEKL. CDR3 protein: CASSQPTSGLQFF. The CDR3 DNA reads TGCGCCAGCAGCCAGCCTACTAGCGGGCTGCAGTTCTTC.